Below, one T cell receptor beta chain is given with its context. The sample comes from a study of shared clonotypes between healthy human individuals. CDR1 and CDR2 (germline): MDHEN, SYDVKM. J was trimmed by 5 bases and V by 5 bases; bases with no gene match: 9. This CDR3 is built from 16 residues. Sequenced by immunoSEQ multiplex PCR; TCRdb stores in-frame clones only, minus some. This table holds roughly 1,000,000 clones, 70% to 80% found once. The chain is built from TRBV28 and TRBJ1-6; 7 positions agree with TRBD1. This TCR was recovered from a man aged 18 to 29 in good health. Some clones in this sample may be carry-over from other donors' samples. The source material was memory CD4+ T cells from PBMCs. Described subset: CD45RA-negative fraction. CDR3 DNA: TGTGCCAGCAGTCCCTTAGAGGGGGCTGATAATTCACCCCTCCACTTT. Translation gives CASSPLEGADNSPLHF.